The 10 T cell receptor beta chains below were found in one sample sequenced in a study of Tregs in tolerant kidney transplant recipients. Profiled with immunoSEQ multiplex PCR; TCRdb holds only in-frame clones, not every one. The sample includes about 240,000 clones, about 80% of them seen just once. The specimen sequenced was CD4+ T cells from blood. The origin of the receptors is a human donor in good health.

V is TRBV7-6 and J is TRBJ2-5; D remains ambiguous. The germline V and J ends were trimmed by 11 bases and 0 bases, with 16 bases remaining between them. In germline, CDR1 is SGHVS, CDR2 FNYEAQ. The CDR3 loop spans 14 amino acids. The CDR3 region is CASSRTKYQETQYF. Here the CDR3 DNA reads TGTGCCTCCTCCAGGACGAAGTACCAAGAGACCCAGTACTTC.

The chain carries TRBV6-6 and TRBJ1-2; weak D call: TRBD1 (6 bases). V lost 4 bases and J 6 bases, leaving 12 bases between the germline ends. CDR1 is MNHNY, CDR2 SVGAGI, per germline (reference sequence). The CDR3 loop spans 13 amino acids. The DNA of the CDR3 is TGTGCCAGCAGTTTAATGGGGGCGAATGGCTACACCTTC. The encoded protein is CASSLMGANGYTF.

The chain combines TRBV27 with TRBJ1-1; TRBD1 matches 8 bases. Germline CDR1 MNHEY, CDR2 SMNVEV (reference sequence). V shed 3 bases and J 0 bases; nucleotides not matched to a gene: 9. This CDR3 contains 17 residues. The CDR3 loop reads CASSLGRGRLMNTEAFF. CDR3 nucleotide sequence: TGTGCCAGCAGTTTGGGCAGGGGGCGACTGATGAACACTGAAGCTTTCTTT.

The CDR3 is CASSEIAETQYF. In nucleotides, the CDR3 is TGTGCCAGCAGTGAAATTGCGGAGACCCAGTACTTC. This chain uses TRBV2 with TRBJ2-5; D is ambiguous. Between the trimmed V and J ends, which lost 2 bases and 5 bases, there was a span of 6 bases. From germline, CDR1 is SNHLY and CDR2 FYNNEI. The CDR3 has 12 amino acids.

V is TRBV5-4 and J is TRBJ1-1; weak D call: TRBD1 (6 bases). With 3 bases removed from V and 7 bases from J, the gap between germline ends came to 19 bases. The CDR3 contains 15 residues. CDR1 is SGHNT, CDR2 YYREEE, per germline (reference sequence). CDR3 nucleotide sequence: TGTGCCAGCAGCTCGAAAACTACAGGGACCCTTGAAGCTTTCTTT. It yields the protein CASSSKTTGTLEAFF.

This clone was observed a few times. The chain has TRBV6-1 and TRBJ2-7, with TRBD2 matching 14 bases. V lost 4 bases to trimming and J lost 7 bases; unmatched junction nucleotides: 6. Germline values: CDR1 MNHNS, CDR2 SASEGT. This CDR3 region has 15 residues. Here the CDR3 reads CASSGGLAGVREQYF. The CDR3 DNA reads as TGTGCCAGCAGTGGGGGACTAGCGGGAGTAAGGGAGCAGTACTTC.

The rearrangement links TRBV5-4 to TRBJ2-3; D is undetermined. CDR1 is SGHNT, CDR2 YYREEE, per germline (reference sequence). The V gene lost 0 bases and the J gene lost 0 bases, with 11 bases spanning the gap. The CDR3 loop spans 16 amino acids. CDR3 sequence: CASSLAAQASTDTQYF. In nucleotides, the CDR3 is TGTGCCAGCAGCTTGGCCGCGCAAGCGAGCACAGATACGCAGTATTTT.

CDR3 amino acids: CASSQLGLAVQETQYF. For the CDR3, the DNA is TGCGCCAGCAGCCAGCTGGGACTAGCGGTACAAGAGACCCAGTACTTC. V and J are TRBV4-1 and TRBJ2-5, with 11 bases identical to TRBD2. J was trimmed by 2 bases and V by 3 bases; bases with no gene match: 5. CDR3 length: 16 amino acids. Germline CDR1 MGHRA, CDR2 YSYEKL.

This chain links TRBV7-9 with TRBJ2-6; 10 bases map to TRBD2. The J segment lost 5 bases and the V segment lost 4 bases, leaving 11 bases of the junction unmatched. CDR3 length equals 18 residues. Germline V gives CDR1 SEHNR, CDR2 FQNEAQ (reference sequence). CDR3 sequence: CASSSQRGGPFRANVLTF. In nucleotides, the CDR3 is TGTGCCAGCAGCTCTCAGCGGGGGGGCCCCTTTAGGGCCAACGTCCTGACTTTC.

The V and J genes are TRBV14 and TRBJ1-2; D not certain. This CDR3 comprises 13 residues. V lost 3 bases and J 5 bases, leaving 10 bases between the germline ends. Germline V gene lookup returns CDR1 SGHDN and CDR2 FVKESK. DNA of the CDR3: TGTGCCAGCAGCCATGGACCCTCTTATGGCTACACCTTC. Its protein product is CASSHGPSYGYTF.